A single sample is the source of the 2 T cell receptor beta chains below, sequenced in a study of CD8 T cells in Susac syndrome. Reverse transcription of about 0.5 to 1 ug RNA was carried out with random hexamers. TCRdb used MiXCR to reprocess the immunoSEQ multiplex PCR reads, holding one entry per CDR3 protein. The sample shows 160,000 or so distinct CDR3 sequences, approximately 94% of them seen only once. Sequenced material: CD4+ T cells from PBMCs. The receptors derive from a human donor with multiple sclerosis.

Concerning this clonotype: The germline gene is not matched at one end of the junction; a read error may be the cause. The chain links TRBV6-5 to TRBJ1-1; TRBD1 is a possible D gene (5 bases). This CDR3 spans 11 amino acids. Germline assignment: CDR1 MNHEY and CDR2 SVGAGI. The CDR3 coding sequence is TGTGCCAGCAGTTACTCGGGACCGCTCTACTTT. It yields the protein CASSYSGPLYF.

This chain uses TRBV15 with TRBJ2-5; D may be TRBD1 (5 bases). The germline V gene encodes CDR1 LNHNV and CDR2 YYDKDF (reference sequence). V lost 1 base and J lost 3, with 9 bases in between. The CDR3 covers 14 residues. The CDR3 region is CATSRVDRKETQYF. Written as DNA, the CDR3 is TGTGCCACCAGCAGAGTAGACAGAAAAGAGACCCAGTACTTC.